These 32 T cell receptor beta chains came from one sample sequenced in a study of regulatory dendritic cells for organ transplantation (dated by TCRdb to the late 2010s). Libraries were constructed by the immunoSEQ multiplex PCR assay. As stored in TCRdb, this immuneACCESS dataset retains in-frame rearrangements with V and J assigned. A fraction of the clones does not appear; measured against another copy, unresolved V genes explain less than half of the discrepancy, and the remainder lacks a known reason. For this sample the table gives 20,000 or so clones, of which 85% to 90% were detected only once. Roughly 0.26% of the sample is in the top ten clones. These receptors have no known antigen. Sorted T cell subsets were CFSE-labeled and co-cultured for around five days with allogeneic regulatory or mature dendritic cells at a 1:10 DC:T ratio. Material: naive CD4+ T cells from blood cultured with dendritic cells. The meaning of the sample's cell subset or site label: CD45RA+ naive T cells. The receptors shown here come from a human donor in good health.

V gene TRBV7-2 combines with J gene TRBJ2-5; D gene ambiguous. The V gene lost 2 bases and the J gene lost 4 bases, with 2 bases spanning the gap. Germline V gives CDR1 SGHTA, CDR2 FQGNSA. The CDR3 is 11 amino acids. CDR3 DNA sequence: TGTGCCAGCAGCTTATCAGAGACCCAGTACTTC. This translates into CASSLSETQYF.

This clone has only a few counts. The rearrangement uses TRBV5-6 and TRBJ1-1; D is unresolved. CDR3 length: 14 amino acids. Per the germline V gene, CDR1 is SGHDT and CDR2 is YYEEEE. With 0 bases removed from V and 8 bases from J, the gap between germline ends came to 14 bases. CDR3 loop: CASSLDFGSLEAFF. For the CDR3, the DNA is TGTGCCAGCAGCTTGGATTTCGGCAGCTTAGAAGCTTTCTTT.

CDR3 DNA sequence: TGCGCCAGCAGCTCCACTAGCGGGACCTACGAGCAGTACTTC. Protein product: CASSSTSGTYEQYF. The V and J genes are TRBV5-1 and TRBJ2-7; 10 nucleotides match TRBD2. V was pared by 3 bases and J by 2 bases, with 2 bases of the junction left unmatched. This CDR3 is 14 amino acids long. Germline-derived CDR1 and CDR2 are SGHRS and YFSETQ.

This chain connects TRBV6-6 to TRBJ1-2; D may be TRBD1 (5 bases). Germline-derived CDR1 and CDR2 are MNHNY and SVGAGI (reference sequence). There are 13 residues in the CDR3. Trimming left V 7 bases short and J 4 bases short, with 13 bases between. Written as DNA, the CDR3 is TGTGCCAGCAACCCACAGGACCCCTATGGCTACACCTTC. Its translation is CASNPQDPYGYTF.

The chain couples TRBV6-6 to TRBJ1-1, with D unresolved. CDR3 size: 13 residues. With 4 bases removed from V and 2 bases from J, the gap between germline ends came to 8 bases. In germline, CDR1 is MNHNY, CDR2 SVGAGI (reference sequence). The CDR3 DNA sequence: TGTGCCAGCAGTTGGGAGAGAAACACTGAAGCTTTCTTT. Amino acid sequence: CASSWERNTEAFF.

This chain links TRBV5-4 with TRBJ2-2; 8 bases are shared with TRBD1. Germline values: CDR1 SGHNT, CDR2 YYREEE (reference sequence). J was trimmed by 2 bases and V by 3 bases; bases with no gene match: 3. The CDR3 sequence is 15 residues long. The CDR3 DNA reads TGTGCCAGCAGCTGGTCAGGGGGCAACACCGGGGAGCTGTTTTTT. It is translated as CASSWSGGNTGELFF.

This clone appeared a single time. The chain joins TRBV10-1 to TRBJ1-2; the D gene is possibly TRBD1 (5 bases). V lost 6 bases, J lost 5 bases, and 16 bases lay in between. Germline CDR1 and CDR2: WNHNN and SYGVQD (reference sequence). The CDR3 covers 14 residues. Here the CDR3 reads CASSRDRKQYGYTF. The CDR3 bases are TGCGCCAGCAGCCGGGACCGTAAACAGTATGGCTACACCTTC.

The rearrangement uses TRBV28 and TRBJ2-3; a possible D gene is TRBD2 (6 bases). Germline CDR1 MDHEN, CDR2 SYDVKM. The CDR3 covers 13 residues. V was pared by 9 bases and J by 4 bases, with 14 bases between. DNA for the CDR3: TGTGCCAGTTCGGACGGGAGTTCAGATACGCAGTATTTT. This codes for CASSDGSSDTQYF.

This clone has just a few counts. The rearrangement uses TRBV2 and TRBJ1-1, with TRBD1 as a possible D gene (6 bases). The CDR3 sequence is 13 residues long. Germline V gene data show CDR1 as SNHLY and CDR2 as FYNNEI. The V and J ends lost 6 bases and 5 bases respectively, with 13 bases between them. The CDR3 DNA is TGTGCCAGCAGGTACAGGGTACGGACTGAAGCTTTCTTT. This sequence encodes CASRYRVRTEAFF.

The genes are TRBV11-2 and TRBJ2-3; 7 bases are shared with TRBD1. Germline loops: CDR1 SGHAT, CDR2 FQNNGV. The CDR3 is made up of 15 amino acids. The ends lost 4 bases at V and 4 bases at J; junction bases unmatched: 8. The CDR3 nucleotides read TGTGCCAGCAGCTCGACAGGGTATTTTGCAGATACGCAGTATTTT. Its protein is CASSSTGYFADTQYF.

There are a few counts of this clone. The V gene is TRBV19, the J gene TRBJ1-1; the match to TRBD1 covers 8 bases. Germline V lookup: CDR1 LNHDA, CDR2 SQIVND (reference sequence). V was pared by 5 bases and J by 4 bases, with 3 bases of the junction left unmatched. The CDR3 has 13 residues. CDR3 sequence reads: CASSVQGVTEAFF. In DNA, the CDR3 is TGTGCCAGTAGTGTACAGGGGGTCACTGAAGCTTTCTTT.

This sequence joins TRBV10-1 and TRBJ2-6; D unresolved. V was trimmed by 0 bases and J by 3 bases, leaving 0 bases between them. This CDR3 has 13 amino acids. CDR1 WNHNN and CDR2 SYGVQD come from the germline V gene (reference sequence). CDR3 in DNA: TGCGCCAGCAGTGAGTCTGGGGCCAACGTCCTGACTTTC. Its translation: CASSESGANVLTF.

V usage is TRBV19 and J usage is TRBJ1-1, with TRBD1 as a possible D gene (6 bases). The CDR3 consists of 14 residues. Trimming shortened V by 0 bases and J by 8 bases, and 13 bases separated the two germline ends. Germline CDR1 is LNHDA and CDR2 is SQIVND (reference sequence). CDR3 nucleotide sequence: TGTGCCAGTAGTATAGAGGCCAGGGGAACAGAAGCTTTCTTT. Its translation: CASSIEARGTEAFF. Supplemented by reference TRBV19 and TRBJ1-1, the full variable domain reads DGGITQSPKYLFRKEGQNVTLSCEQNLNHDAMYWYRQDPGQGLRLIYYSQIVNDFQKGDIAEGYSVSREKKESFPLTVTSAQKNPTAFYLCASSIEARGTEAFFGQGTRLTVV.

J is TRBJ1-1 and V is TRBV7-2, with D possibly matching TRBD1 (5 bases). Trimming pared 6 bases from V and 4 bases from J, leaving 15 bases between. This CDR3 region has 14 residues. CDR1 and CDR2 from the germline V gene are SGHTA and FQGNSA. The CDR3 region is CASRPRVRGTEAFF. The CDR3 DNA reads TGTGCCAGCAGACCCAGGGTTCGGGGCACTGAAGCTTTCTTT.

This rearrangement joins TRBV5-1 to TRBJ2-3; 11 nucleotides match TRBD1. This CDR3 comprises 14 residues. Germline-derived CDR1 and CDR2 are SGHRS and YFSETQ. The V and J ends lost 6 bases and 3 bases, in that order; junction bases with no gene match: 3. CDR3 sequence reads: CASTGTGGTDTQYF. CDR3 DNA: TGCGCCAGCACCGGGACAGGGGGGACAGATACGCAGTATTTT.

The V call is TRBV6-1, the J call TRBJ1-3, with TRBD1 identical over 8 bases. Germline-derived CDR1 and CDR2 are MNHNS and SASEGT. CDR3 size: 15 residues. With V trimmed by 7 bases and J by 0 bases, 5 bases remained unmatched. CDR3 coding DNA: TGTGCCAGCACACAGGGGGAGAGCTCTGGAAACACCATATATTTT. The encoded protein is CASTQGESSGNTIYF.

The CDR3 nucleotides read TGTGCCAGCAGCTTAGGTCCGGAGACACCACTCTACGAGCAGTACTTC. This encodes CASSLGPETPLYEQYF. The chain carries TRBV11-3 and TRBJ2-7; D unresolved. This CDR3 contains 16 residues. V lost 1 base, J lost 3 bases, and 16 bases lay in between. Germline V gene lookup returns CDR1 SGHNT and CDR2 YENEEA. The entire variable domain, with the rest obtained from reference TRBV11-3 and TRBJ2-7, is as follows: EAGVVQSPRYKIIEKKQPVAFWCNPISGHNTLYWYLQNLGQGPELLIRYENEEAVDDSQLPKDRFSAERLKGVDSTLKIQPAELGDSAVYLCASSLGPETPLYEQYFGPGTRLTVT.

The chain couples TRBV9 to TRBJ2-6; D possibly matches TRBD1 or TRBD2 (5 bases each). Trimming cost V 1 base and J 2 bases, with 16 bases left between them. This CDR3 has 18 amino acids. CDR1 SGDLS and CDR2 YYNGEE come from the germline V gene. The CDR3 DNA sequence: TGTGCCAGCAGCGTACGGGGACGCTTTGAAGCTGGGGCCAACGTCCTGACTTTC. Its translation: CASSVRGRFEAGANVLTF. The variable domain in full, with the rest retrieved from reference TRBV9 and TRBJ2-6, is DSGVTQTPKHLITATGQRVTLRCSPRSGDLSVYWYQQSLDQGLQFLIQYYNGEERAKGNILERFSAQQFPDLHSELNLSSLELGDSALYFCASSVRGRFEAGANVLTFGAGSRLTVL.

The V call is TRBV9, the J call TRBJ2-5; maybe TRBD1 (5 bases). Germline values: CDR1 SGDLS, CDR2 YYNGEE. The CDR3 is 14 amino acids. Trimming shortened V by 3 bases and J by 4 bases, and 13 bases separated the two germline ends. This chain's CDR3 is CASSGADSLETQYF. The CDR3 coding sequence is TGTGCCAGCAGCGGGGCAGACAGCCTAGAGACCCAGTACTTC.

This clone was observed a few times. The chain couples TRBV7-2 to TRBJ2-7; D gene unclear. V was pared by 1 base and J by 6 bases, with 16 bases between. From germline, CDR1 is SGHTA and CDR2 FQGNSA. The CDR3 is made up of 15 amino acids. The CDR3 coding sequence is TGTGCCAGCAGCTTAGAGACGGCTCTCTACGGCGAGCAGTACTTC. Translated: CASSLETALYGEQYF.

This clone was recorded only once. V is TRBV28 and J is TRBJ2-1, with TRBD2 matching over 9 bases. Germline CDR1 is MDHEN and CDR2 is SYDVKM. The CDR3 covers 14 residues. The trim removed 7 bases at V and 4 bases at J, leaving 5 bases unmatched. CDR3 DNA: TGTGCCAGCATACTAGCGGGTCAATACAATGAGCAGTTCTTC. It yields the protein CASILAGQYNEQFF.

This chain connects TRBV6-4 to TRBJ2-3; D possibly corresponds to TRBD1 (5 bases). With 5 bases removed from V and 2 bases from J, the gap between germline ends came to 11 bases. Germline V lookup: CDR1 MRHNA, CDR2 SNTAGT. The CDR3 covers 14 residues. The CDR3 DNA reads as TGTGCCAGCAGTCCATCAGGGTTCACAGATACGCAGTATTTT. Its translation: CASSPSGFTDTQYF.

The rearrangement joins TRBV7-2 to TRBJ2-1; either TRBD1 or TRBD2 may fit D (5 bases each). Germline V lookup: CDR1 SGHTA, CDR2 FQGNSA. V lost 2 bases and J lost 2, with 13 bases in between. CDR3 length: 16 residues. The CDR3 protein is CASSLTRDVAYNEQFF. CDR3 nucleotide sequence: TGTGCCAGCAGCTTAACCCGGGACGTAGCCTACAATGAGCAGTTCTTC.

The genes are TRBV6-6 and TRBJ2-3; D is possibly TRBD2 (5 bases). V was pared by 6 bases and J by 6 bases, with 19 bases between. This CDR3 has 15 residues. Germline CDR1 and CDR2: MNHNY and SVGAGI (reference sequence). The DNA for the CDR3 is TGTGCCAGCAGGATGCGCCGTGGCGGACTTGATACGCAGTATTTT. The encoded protein is CASRMRRGGLDTQYF.

V gene TRBV19 combines with J gene TRBJ1-1; D is undetermined. Trimming shortened V by 7 bases and J by 0 bases, and 12 bases separated the two germline ends. The CDR3 has 14 amino acids. Germline CDR1 LNHDA, CDR2 SQIVND (reference sequence). The CDR3 protein is CASTLVPMNTEAFF. CDR3 in DNA: TGTGCCAGTACCCTGGTTCCCATGAACACTGAAGCTTTCTTT.

The V and J genes are TRBV27 and TRBJ2-5; D could derive from TRBD1 or TRBD2 (6 bases each). In germline, CDR1 is MNHEY, CDR2 SMNVEV (reference sequence). There are 14 residues in the CDR3. V lost 3 bases to trimming and J lost 5 bases, with 13 bases between them. The CDR3 DNA is TGTGCCAGCAGTTTTGCAGGGGCGGGGGAGACCCAGTACTTC. Its protein product is CASSFAGAGETQYF.

The chain couples TRBV18 to TRBJ1-6, with 7 bases identical to TRBD1. This CDR3 region has 14 residues. V was clipped by 3 bases and J by 8 bases; unmatched bases: 4. Germline V lookup: CDR1 KGHSH, CDR2 LQKENI. The CDR3 here is CASSPVTGDSPLHF. The CDR3 region has the DNA TGTGCCAGCTCACCGGTTACAGGGGATTCACCCCTCCACTTT.

The chain joins TRBV19 to TRBJ1-1, with D unclear. Per germline, CDR1 LNHDA and CDR2 SQIVND (reference sequence). The CDR3 is 15 amino acids. Trimming stripped 3 bases from V and 0 bases from J, with 11 bases between. As DNA, the CDR3 is TGTGCCAGTAGTATTCTCGGCGGCTTGAACACTGAAGCTTTCTTT. Residues: CASSILGGLNTEAFF.

This clone was seen a handful of times. The V gene is TRBV7-2, the J gene TRBJ2-7; D gene uncertain. Germline CDR1 is SGHTA and CDR2 is FQGNSA. The length of the CDR3 is 15 residues. V lost 5 bases and J 2 bases, leaving 16 bases between the germline ends. The CDR3 loop reads CASSTRRKNTYEQYF. CDR3 nucleotides: TGTGCCAGCAGCACCCGACGGAAGAACACCTACGAGCAGTACTTC.

V gene TRBV30 combines with J gene TRBJ1-2; TRBD1 matches 8 bases. The V gene end was trimmed by 0 bases and the J gene end by 3 bases; junction bases not matched to a gene: 9. CDR1 and CDR2 from the germline V gene are GTSNPN and SVGIG (reference sequence). The CDR3 length is 16 residues. The CDR3: CAWSVPRTGRYYGYTF. In DNA form, the CDR3 reads TGTGCCTGGAGTGTCCCACGGACAGGGAGATACTATGGCTACACCTTC.

This chain uses TRBV7-3 with TRBJ1-1; maybe TRBD1 (6 bases). V shed 5 bases and J shed 0 bases, with 13 bases lying between them. The CDR3 extends over 15 amino acids. Germline values: CDR1 SGHTA, CDR2 FQGTGA. The CDR3 here is CASSQHGQMNTEAFF. The CDR3 DNA follows: TGTGCCAGCAGCCAACATGGACAGATGAACACTGAAGCTTTCTTT.

The chain is built from TRBV4-1 and TRBJ1-6, with D possibly matching TRBD1 (6 bases). Deletions cut 0 bases from V and 4 bases from J, with 13 bases between. The CDR3 is made up of 17 amino acids. The germline V gene encodes CDR1 MGHRA and CDR2 YSYEKL. The CDR3 coding sequence is TGCGCCAGCAGCCAAGATCAACAGGGCTCGTATAATTCACCCCTCCACTTT. Translating it yields CASSQDQQGSYNSPLHF.